This entry is about one T cell receptor beta chain. Its antigen is still unknown. Base qualities are missing; no much larger clone stands one base away. CDR1 SNHLY and CDR2 FYNNEI are derived from the germline V gene. Its CDR3 holds 11 amino acids, cysteine through phenylalanine. The read is trimmed to its CDR3 DNA, 33 bases read in frame from base 1. V is clipped by 7 bases and J by 5 bases, and the sequence between their germline boundaries is 8 bases long. This entry is derived from a study of blood T cell repertoires in COVID-19 (dated by TCRdb to 2018 to 2020). Regarding the research as a whole: The collaborator samples originated in the United States, Italy and Spain and spanned the acute and convalescent phases of COVID-19. The material from the prospective study consisted of cDNA or gDNA derived from T cells, B-cell-depleted T cells, or PBMCs. Subjects who had been exposed to COVID-19, were actively infected with it, or had recovered from it provided the deeply sampled blood TCRbeta repertoires that made up the dataset. The repertoires were released in a freely available public database meant as a resource for research on the immune response to SARS-CoV-2. Samples came from the ongoing ImmuneRACE study (first 160 participants) plus 1,254 subjects from 6 global collaborators. Nearly every sample came with metadata listing a de-identified subject ID, COVID-19 status, age in years and sex. HLA class I and class II types, where available, came from metadata supplied by the sample provider rather than from assay-based typing. General study outcomes and caveats: Clinical and demographic metadata were provided uncurated, with the amount varying by source and participant.

The immunoSEQ Assay, a bias-controlled multiplex PCR, was used to amplify TCRbeta CDR3 regions from genomic DNA. Per the authors' processing: Within the assay, amplification of reference gene primers was used to estimate how many nucleated cells each sample contained. To quantify the absolute abundance of each unique TCRbeta CDR3 rearrangement, sequence reads were collapsed and filtered. For each sample, productive Simpson clonality was calculated as the square root of Simpson's diversity index across productive rearrangements. The table was pulled from immuneACCESS by TCRdb, which kept in-frame rearrangements only. Such tables lose some clones; where checked, under half of the loss comes from unresolved V genes, and the rest has no known cause. That table gives V, J and clone size, and the DNA gave D and trimming. Present in this sample are approximately 250,000 clones, less than 90% of which were seen just once. The leading ten clones occupy 4.2% of the sample.

Collaborating institutions collected whole blood in K2EDTA tubes following their own protocols. For TCRbeta analysis, collaborator samples were shipped as frozen whole blood, as isolated PBMCs, or as DNA extracted from either sample type. Sequencing input: peripheral blood. This chain joins TRBV2 to TRBJ1-1; a confident D gene designation cannot be given. The TCR originated in a man in his sixties with acute or convalescent COVID-19. In nucleotides, the sequence is TGTGCCAGCATCTACGGGACTGAAGCTTTCTTT. Protein translation: CASIYGTEAFF. The CDR3, completed at both ends by the reference TRBV2 and TRBJ1-1 genes, gives the full variable domain EPEVTQTPSHQVTQMGQEVILRCVPISNHLYFYWYRQILGQKVEFLVSFYNNEISEKSEIFDDQFSVERPDGSNFTLKIRSTKLEDSAMYFCASIYGTEAFFGQGTRLTVV.